The 31 T cell receptor beta chains below all came from one sample that was sequenced in a study of CD8 T cells in ankylosing spondylitis (dated by TCRdb to 2016 to 2017). The library relied on 5' RACE. Sequencing was carried out with an Illumina HiSeq 2500. The public sequencing data were trimmed at Q25 with fastp and processed into clonotypes with MiXCR by TCRdb, which kept only in-frame beta chains. Each CDR3 protein appears once, grouped with its most common genes and DNA. For this sample there are tens of thousands of distinct CDR3 sequences; more than 25% appear just once. 50% to 60% of the sample is in the top ten clones. Sequencing was carried out using blood, either unsorted or a sorted T cell fraction (not recorded which). The receptor source for this set is a male donor with ankylosing spondylitis or in good health (not recorded which).

The gene calls are TRBV9 and TRBJ1-1; 9 nucleotides agree with TRBD1. Germline V gene sequence: CDR1 SGDLS, CDR2 YYNGEE. J gave up 3 bases and V 4 bases, and 13 bases lay outside the gene matches. The CDR3 runs 17 residues. The CDR3 protein is CASSSRQGGGVDTEAFF. CDR3 nucleotides: TGTGCCAGCAGCTCCCGACAGGGGGGAGGGGTGGACACTGAAGCTTTCTTT.

This clonotype was counted a few times. The chain has TRBV20-1 and TRBJ2-3, with D perhaps TRBD1 or TRBD2 (5 bases each). V shed 3 bases and J shed 2 bases, with 18 bases lying between them. CDR3 size: 16 residues. The V gene's germline CDR1 is DFQATT and CDR2 SNEGSKA (reference sequence). This chain's CDR3 is CSASSLGGRFTDTQYF. In nucleotides, the CDR3 is TGCAGTGCTAGTTCCCTTGGGGGAAGATTCACAGATACGCAGTATTTT.

Concerning this clonotype itself: Given a much more abundant clone one base away, this may be a read error. The genes are TRBV7-9 and TRBJ1-1; TRBD1 aligns across 7 bases. V lost 1 base, J lost 0 bases, and 2 bases stayed unmatched. The CDR3 loop spans 15 amino acids. In germline, CDR1 is SEHNR, CDR2 FQNEAQ (reference sequence). The CDR3 protein is CASSLETGMNTEAFF. The CDR3, as DNA: TGTGCCAGCAGCTTAGAGACAGGGATGAACACTGAAGCTTTCTTT. The complete variable domain, with remaining parts taken from reference TRBV7-9 and TRBJ1-1, reads DTGVSQNPRHKITKRGQNVTFRCDPISEHNRLYWYRQTLGQGPEFLTYFQNEAQLEKSRLLSDRFSAERPKGSFSTLEIQRTEQGDSAMYLCASSLETGMNTEAFFGQGTRLTVV.

The rearrangement links TRBV6-1 to TRBJ2-1; weak D call: TRBD2 (5 bases). The CDR3 is made up of 13 amino acids. Germline-derived CDR1 and CDR2 are MNHNS and SASEGT. V was cut by 9 bases and J by 5 bases, with 14 bases left in between. The CDR3 here is CASKLDSNNEQFF. The CDR3, as DNA: TGTGCCAGTAAATTGGACTCAAACAATGAGCAGTTCTTC.

This chain uses TRBV2 with TRBJ2-3, with 9 positions matching TRBD1. Germline assignment: CDR1 SNHLY and CDR2 FYNNEI. The CDR3 is 14 amino acids. Trimming cost V 8 bases and J 2 bases; bases outside gene matches: 5. CDR3 coding DNA: TGTGCCAGCCTCCGGGACAGGGCCACAGATACGCAGTATTTT. This encodes CASLRDRATDTQYF.

In its sample, this clonotype was seen once. The chain joins TRBV3-1 to TRBJ2-2; D is unclear. This CDR3 contains 15 residues. Per the germline V gene, CDR1 is LGHDT and CDR2 is YNNKEL (reference sequence). Trimming cost V 3 bases and J 1 base, with 9 bases left between them. CDR3 in amino acids: CASSQADRNTGELFF. In nucleotides, the CDR3 is TGTGCCAGCAGCCAGGCGGATCGGAACACCGGGGAGCTGTTTTTT. The full variable domain, rest sourced from reference TRBV3-1 and TRBJ2-2, is DTAVSQTPKYLVTQMGNDKSIKCEQNLGHDTMYWYKQDSKKFLKIMFSYNNKELIINETVPNRFSPKSPDKAHLNLHINSLELGDSAVYFCASSQADRNTGELFFGEGSRLTVL.

The chain combines TRBV5-1 with TRBJ2-1; D not certain. The CDR3 is 19 amino acids. V lost 2 bases, J lost 0 bases, and 21 bases lay in between. Germline V CDR1 and CDR2: SGHRS, YFSETQ. This CDR3 is CASSFIRLLGESSYNEQFF. CDR3 DNA sequence: TGCGCCAGCAGCTTTATTCGTTTGTTAGGCGAAAGCTCCTACAATGAGCAGTTCTTC.

This clonotype was picked up a small number of times. The chain recombines TRBV5-1 with TRBJ1-1; no firm D call. This CDR3 has 14 residues. V was shortened by 2 bases and J by 1 base, with 9 bases between the two germline ends. The germline CDR1 and CDR2 sequences are SGHRS and YFSETQ. CDR3 coding DNA: TGCGCCAGCAGCTTCAGGACGGGGAACACTGAAGCTTTCTTT. It is translated as CASSFRTGNTEAFF.

This chain joins TRBV7-6 and TRBJ2-3, with TRBD2 matching over 7 bases. The CDR3 has 16 amino acids. Germline CDR1 SGHVS, CDR2 FNYEAQ. V dropped 2 bases and J dropped 0; count of bases not matched to a gene: 5. This CDR3 reads CASSLWDYGSTDTQYF. The CDR3 DNA sequence: TGTGCCAGCAGCTTATGGGACTACGGGAGCACAGATACGCAGTATTTT.

This clonotype occurred a few times. The rearrangement joins TRBV5-1 to TRBJ1-2, with no clear D. This CDR3 is 16 amino acids long. The V end was cut by 0 bases, the J end by 4 bases, with 16 bases between. Germline V gene sequence: CDR1 SGHRS, CDR2 YFSETQ. The CDR3, as DNA: TGCGCCAGCAGCTTGGATAACCGGCAAACTTCCTATGGCTACACCTTC. Protein: CASSLDNRQTSYGYTF.

This clonotype was counted a single time. The chain uses TRBV7-2 and TRBJ1-1, with a weak D call TRBD1 (6 bases). Between the trimmed V and J ends, which lost 4 bases and 3 bases, there was a span of 18 bases. CDR3 length: 16 residues. The germline CDR1 and CDR2 sequences are SGHTA and FQGNSA. The CDR3 DNA sequence: TGTGCCAGCAGCTCTACCGGGACATTGAGGGACACTGAAGCTTTCTTT. Translation gives CASSSTGTLRDTEAFF.

In its sample, this clonotype was seen once. CDR3 sequence (DNA): TGCAGTGCTAGAAAACCACGACAGGGTTTCCCCTACTCTGGAAACACCATATATTTT. Protein product: CSARKPRQGFPYSGNTIYF. V gene TRBV20-1 combines with J gene TRBJ1-3; TRBD1 matches 7 bases. With V trimmed by 2 bases and J by 0 bases, 16 bases remained unmatched. The length of the CDR3 is 19 residues. Per germline, CDR1 DFQATT and CDR2 SNEGSKA (reference sequence).

The rearrangement links TRBV5-1 to TRBJ2-3, with unresolved D. Germline loops: CDR1 SGHRS, CDR2 YFSETQ. The CDR3 sequence is 14 residues long. V shed 4 bases and J shed 1 base, with 10 bases lying between them. DNA for the CDR3: TGCGCCAGCAGCCCCCGCTCCGGCACAGATACGCAGTATTTT. Translated: CASSPRSGTDTQYF.

In this sample, this clonotype turned up many times. This chain connects TRBV20-1 to TRBJ2-3; D might be TRBD2 (5 bases). The CDR3 spans 12 residues. V dropped 2 bases and J dropped 6 bases, with 9 bases sitting between them. Germline V lookup: CDR1 DFQATT, CDR2 SNEGSKA (reference sequence). CDR3 amino acids: CSARYTGDTQYF. The CDR3 coding sequence is TGCAGTGCTAGATATACGGGGGATACGCAGTATTTT.

A few counts support this clonotype. J is TRBJ1-2 and V is TRBV6-1, with 7 positions matching TRBD1. CDR1 and CDR2 from the germline V gene are MNHNS and SASEGT. CDR3 length equals 17 residues. The ends lost 8 bases at V and 0 bases at J; junction bases unmatched: 15. The CDR3 region is CASRGSYRGRTNYGYTF. The CDR3 DNA is TGTGCCAGCCGGGGATCTTACAGGGGCCGGACTAACTATGGCTACACCTTC.

The chain uses TRBV24-1 and TRBJ2-3; no clear D. The germline V gene encodes CDR1 KGHDR and CDR2 SFDVKD. The CDR3 contains 13 residues. V lost 4 bases, J lost 5 bases, and 9 bases lay in between. CDR3 nucleotide sequence: TGTGCCACCAGTGAGCAAACGGGAGATACGCAGTATTTT. Amino acid sequence: CATSEQTGDTQYF.

In this sample, this clonotype turned up a few times. The chain carries TRBV5-1 and TRBJ1-5, with D maybe TRBD1 (5 bases). This CDR3 contains 14 residues. With 3 bases removed from V and 7 bases from J, the gap between germline ends came to 14 bases. The germline CDR1 and CDR2 sequences are SGHRS and YFSETQ. The CDR3 loop reads CASSSDGTGQPQHF. In nucleotides, the CDR3 is TGCGCCAGCAGCTCAGACGGGACCGGCCAGCCCCAGCATTTT.

This clonotype was found a few times. The chain employs TRBV10-3 and TRBJ2-2; no clear D. CDR1 and CDR2 from the germline V gene are ENHRY and SYGVKD. This CDR3 has 16 residues. Trimming took off 1 base at V and 2 bases at J, with 11 bases between the two ends. The chain's CDR3 is CAISELVTTNTGELFF. CDR3 nucleotide sequence: TGTGCCATCAGTGAGTTGGTCACTACAAACACCGGGGAGCTGTTTTTT.

The CDR3 nucleotides read TGCAGCGTTGCAGATTTGGATGGAAACACCATATATTTT. Its translation: CSVADLDGNTIYF. The chain recombines TRBV29-1 with TRBJ1-3; D is uncertain. CDR1 and CDR2 from the germline V gene are SQVTM and ANQGSEA. V shed 4 bases and J shed 3 bases, with 10 bases lying between them. CDR3 length equals 13 residues.

This clonotype appeared a few times. CDR3 amino acids: CASSLGGRVSNQPQHF. CDR3 coding DNA: TGTGCCAGCAGCTTGGGAGGTAGGGTGAGCAATCAGCCCCAGCATTTT. The rearrangement links TRBV7-2 to TRBJ1-5; D uncertain. The ends were cut back, 3 bases at V and 1 base at J, with 13 bases in the middle. Germline CDR1 reads SGHTA; CDR2 reads FQGNSA. This CDR3 is built from 16 residues.

The chain links TRBV11-1 to TRBJ1-1, with a weak D call TRBD1 (6 bases). Trimming stripped 4 bases from V and 0 bases from J, with 21 bases between. The CDR3 length is 18 residues. From germline, CDR1 is SGHAT and CDR2 FQDESV (reference sequence). The CDR3 DNA follows: TGTGCCAGCAGCTCCCCGGCCTCATCCGGGACATTGAACACTGAAGCTTTCTTT. It yields the protein CASSSPASSGTLNTEAFF.

Only a few counts were recorded for this clonotype. The V call is TRBV7-7, the J call TRBJ2-5; D is perhaps TRBD2 (6 bases). This CDR3 is 13 amino acids long. V was pared by 3 bases and J by 5 bases, with 10 bases between. Per germline, CDR1 SSHAT and CDR2 FNYEAQ (reference sequence). CDR3 sequence: CASSLDYRETQYF. The CDR3 bases are TGTGCCAGCAGCTTGGACTATCGGGAGACCCAGTACTTC. Looking up the rest from reference TRBV7-7 and TRBJ2-5 gives the full variable domain: GAGVSQSPRYKVTKRGQDVTLRCDPISSHATLYWYQQALGQGPEFLTYFNYEAQPDKSGLPSDRFSAERPEGSISTLTIQRTEQRDSAMYRCASSLDYRETQYFGPGTRLLVL.

This clonotype was detected a few times. The chain uses TRBV28 and TRBJ2-7; no firm D call. This CDR3 has 14 residues. Germline V CDR1 and CDR2: MDHEN, SYDVKM. V lost 6 bases and J 7 bases, leaving 19 bases between the germline ends. As DNA, the CDR3 is TGTGCCAGCAGGACCCCCGACGCTTGGGGAGAGCAGTACGTC. This gives the protein CASRTPDAWGEQYV.

The genes are TRBV11-3 and TRBJ2-1, with D perhaps matching TRBD1 (5 bases). This CDR3 contains 13 residues. CDR1 is SGHNT and CDR2 is YENEEA in the germline V gene. Trimming pared 5 bases from V and 3 bases from J, leaving 8 bases between. The CDR3 here is CASSRRGYNEQFF. As DNA, the CDR3 is TGTGCCAGCAGCCGAAGGGGCTACAATGAGCAGTTCTTC.

As concerns this clonotype: A single base separates this from a much larger clone, so it may be a read error. The rearrangement uses TRBV5-5 and TRBJ1-1; no reliable D call. V lost 3 bases and J 6 bases, leaving 12 bases between the germline ends. The CDR3 has 13 amino acids. Germline assignment: CDR1 SGHKS and CDR2 YYEKEE (reference sequence). DNA of the CDR3: TGTGCCAGCAGCTCCGGTTTGGCCGCTGAAGCTTTCTTT. This codes for CASSSGLAAEAFF.

This sequence joins TRBV12-3 or TRBV12-4 and TRBJ1-2, with D unclear. The V end lost 2 bases, the J end lost 5 bases, and 12 bases lay between the germline ends. The CDR3 spans 14 residues. The CDR3 sequence is CASSLQPRRYGYTF. The CDR3 region has the DNA TGTGCCAGCAGTTTACAGCCCAGGCGATATGGCTACACCTTC.

There are a few counts of this clonotype. This sequence joins TRBV27 and TRBJ2-1, with TRBD1 identical over 10 bases. In germline, CDR1 is MNHEY, CDR2 SMNVEV (reference sequence). V trimming: 0 bases; J trimming: 2 bases; junction bases outside the gene matches: 1. The CDR3 is made up of 16 amino acids. The CDR3 here is CASSLSGQGAYNEQFF. In nucleotides, the CDR3 is TGTGCCAGCAGTTTATCAGGACAGGGGGCCTACAATGAGCAGTTCTTC.

This clonotype was seen just once. V gene TRBV29-1 combines with J gene TRBJ1-1; D perhaps matches TRBD1 (5 bases). Trimming left V 2 bases short and J 4 bases short, with 14 bases between. CDR3 length: 14 amino acids. Germline CDR1 and CDR2: SQVTM and ANQGSEA. The CDR3 bases are TGCAGCGTTGAAAAAGGGGCTGAGGGCACTGAAGCTTTCTTT. This encodes CSVEKGAEGTEAFF.

CDR3 DNA sequence: TGCAGTGCTAGAGATTTAAGTGGCTATAACAATGAGCAGTTCTTC. Protein: CSARDLSGYNNEQFF. The rearrangement uses TRBV20-1 and TRBJ2-1; no definite D call. The V and J ends lost 0 bases and 5 bases respectively, with 14 bases between them. The CDR3 consists of 15 residues. The germline CDR1 and CDR2 sequences are DFQATT and SNEGSKA (reference sequence).

Only a few counts were recorded for this clonotype. V is TRBV7-9 and J is TRBJ1-2; D uncertain. Between the trimmed V and J ends, which lost 1 base and 5 bases, there was a span of 8 bases. Germline lookup yields CDR1 SEHNR and CDR2 FQNEAQ (reference sequence). There are 13 residues in the CDR3. This chain's CDR3 is CASSLGGVYGYTF. DNA of the CDR3: TGTGCCAGCAGCTTAGGAGGAGTTTATGGCTACACCTTC.

A few counts support this clonotype. The chain carries TRBV20-1 and TRBJ2-1; D could derive from TRBD1 or TRBD2 (5 bases each). The germline CDR1 and CDR2 sequences are DFQATT and SNEGSKA (reference sequence). This CDR3 region has 13 residues. Trimming removed 2 bases from V and 6 bases from J, with 11 bases in between. CDR3: CSARRAGGNEQFF. The CDR3 coding sequence is TGCAGTGCTAGAAGAGCTGGGGGCAATGAGCAGTTCTTC.